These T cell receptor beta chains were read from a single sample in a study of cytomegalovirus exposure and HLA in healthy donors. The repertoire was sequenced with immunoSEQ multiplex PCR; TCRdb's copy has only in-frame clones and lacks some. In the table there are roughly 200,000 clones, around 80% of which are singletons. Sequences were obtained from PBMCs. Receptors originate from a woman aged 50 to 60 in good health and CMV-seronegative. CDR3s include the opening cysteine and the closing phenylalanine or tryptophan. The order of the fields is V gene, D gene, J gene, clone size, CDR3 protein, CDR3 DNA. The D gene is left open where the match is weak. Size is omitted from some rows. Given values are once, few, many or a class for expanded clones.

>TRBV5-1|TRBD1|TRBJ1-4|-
CASSLGTGADIEKLFF
TGCGCCAGCAGCTTAGGAACAGGGGCGGATATTGAAAAACTGTTTTTT
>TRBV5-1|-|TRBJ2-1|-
CASSFAAMGGGTGNEQFF
TGCGCCAGCAGCTTCGCTGCCATGGGCGGTGGTACAGGCAATGAGCAGTTCTTC
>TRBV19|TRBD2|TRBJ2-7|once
CASSISGSSYEQYF
TGTGCCAGTAGTATAAGCGGGAGCTCCTACGAGCAGTACTTC
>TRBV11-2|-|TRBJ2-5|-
CASSPGTLARGYF
TGTGCCAGCAGCCCGGGCACACTAGCACGGGGATACTTC
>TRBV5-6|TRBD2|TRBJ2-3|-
CASSLSLAGTDTQYF
TGTGCCAGCAGCTTGTCCCTAGCGGGAACGGATACGCAGTATTTT
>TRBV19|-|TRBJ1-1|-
CASSSQMNTEAFF
TGTGCCAGTAGTAGTCAGATGAACACTGAAGCTTTCTTT
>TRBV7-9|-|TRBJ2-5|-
CASSLARHNQETQYF
TGTGCCAGCAGCTTAGCGAGACACAACCAAGAGACCCAGTACTTC
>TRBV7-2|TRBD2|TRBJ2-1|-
CASGVAGGLTEQFF
TGTGCCAGCGGAGTAGCGGGGGGGCTCACTGAGCAGTTCTTC
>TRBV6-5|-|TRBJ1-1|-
CASSRRWSTEAFF
TGTGCCAGCAGCCGAAGGTGGAGCACTGAAGCTTTCTTT
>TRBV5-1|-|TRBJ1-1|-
CASSFRTPETEAFF
TGCGCCAGCAGCTTTAGGACTCCTGAGACTGAAGCTTTCTTT
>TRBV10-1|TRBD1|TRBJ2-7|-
CARDPGQGTSYEQYF
TGCGCGCGAGACCCTGGACAGGGCACTTCCTACGAGCAGTACTTC
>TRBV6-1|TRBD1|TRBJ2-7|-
CASSADRGSYEQYF
TGTGCCAGCAGTGCGGACAGGGGTTCCTACGAGCAGTACTTC
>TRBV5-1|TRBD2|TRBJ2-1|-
CASSLTSGPYNEQFF
TGCGCCAGCAGCTTGACTAGCGGGCCCTACAATGAGCAGTTCTTC
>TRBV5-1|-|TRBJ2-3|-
CASSDQGTDTQYF
TGCGCCAGCAGCGATCAGGGAACAGATACGCAGTATTTT
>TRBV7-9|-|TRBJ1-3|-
CASSSNGDTIYF
TGTGCCAGCAGCTCGAACGGTGACACCATATATTTT
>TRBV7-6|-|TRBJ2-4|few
CASSLDRGGMAKNIQYF
TGTGCCAGCAGCTTAGACAGGGGGGGGATGGCCAAAAACATTCAGTACTTC
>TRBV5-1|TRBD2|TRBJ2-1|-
CASSSGLAGLAYNEQFF
TGCGCCAGCAGCTCAGGACTAGCGGGATTAGCCTACAATGAGCAGTTCTTC
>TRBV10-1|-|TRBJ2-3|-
CASSESRGGTDTQYF
TGCGCCAGCAGTGAGTCTAGGGGTGGCACAGATACGCAGTATTTT
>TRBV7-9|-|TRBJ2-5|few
CASSSGQTETQYF
TGTGCCAGCAGCTCTGGACAGACGGAGACCCAGTACTTC
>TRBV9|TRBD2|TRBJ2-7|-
CASSVSSGGLSYEQYF
TGTGCCAGCAGCGTTAGTAGCGGGGGGCTCTCCTACGAGCAGTACTTC
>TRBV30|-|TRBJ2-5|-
CAWNNRGAETQYF
TGTGCCTGGAACAATCGGGGTGCAGAGACCCAGTACTTC
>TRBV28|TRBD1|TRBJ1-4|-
CASSFWDRSEKLFF
TGTGCCAGCAGTTTCTGGGACAGGAGTGAAAAACTGTTTTTT
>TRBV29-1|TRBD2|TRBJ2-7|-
CSAGNSGRAHDEQYF
TGCAGCGCAGGAAATAGCGGGAGGGCCCACGACGAGCAGTACTTC
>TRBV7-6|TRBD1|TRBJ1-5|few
CASSLEGATSNQPQHF
TGTGCCAGCAGCTTAGAGGGGGCCACGAGCAATCAGCCCCAGCATTTT
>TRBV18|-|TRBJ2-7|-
CASSPTERGGEQYF
TGTGCCAGCTCACCAACGGAGAGGGGGGGCGAGCAGTACTTC
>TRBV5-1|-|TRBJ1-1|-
CASSLGHRAVEAFF
TGCGCCAGCAGCTTGGGTCACAGGGCGGTAGAAGCTTTCTTT
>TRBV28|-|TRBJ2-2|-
CASSLSGLRGDTGELFF
TGTGCCAGCAGTTTATCCGGACTACGGGGCGACACCGGGGAGCTGTTTTTT
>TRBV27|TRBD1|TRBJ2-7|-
CASRRDRSYEQYF
TGTGCCAGCAGACGGGACAGGTCCTACGAGCAGTACTTC
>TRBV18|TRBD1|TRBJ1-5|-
CASSRGQGPNQPQHF
TGTGCCAGCTCACGGGGACAGGGACCAAATCAGCCCCAGCATTTT
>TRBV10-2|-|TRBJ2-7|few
CASRAGDYEQYF
TGCGCCAGCAGGGCAGGGGACTACGAGCAGTACTTC
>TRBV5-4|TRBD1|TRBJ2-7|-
CASSRTGTGTYEQYF
TGTGCCAGCAGCAGGACCGGGACAGGCACCTACGAGCAGTACTTC
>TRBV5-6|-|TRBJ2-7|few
CASRWAGDSYEQYF
TGTGCCAGCAGGTGGGCAGGGGATTCCTACGAGCAGTACTTC
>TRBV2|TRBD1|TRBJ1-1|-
CASSTGGLNTEAFF
TGTGCCAGCAGCACAGGGGGACTGAACACTGAAGCTTTCTTT
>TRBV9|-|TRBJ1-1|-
CASSVQGGNTEAFF
TGTGCCAGCAGCGTACAGGGAGGTAACACTGAAGCTTTCTTT
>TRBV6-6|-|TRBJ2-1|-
CASSYKEDEQFF
TGTGCCAGCAGTTATAAGGAGGATGAGCAGTTCTTC
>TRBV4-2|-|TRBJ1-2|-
CASSQDLGLRGFDNYGYTF
TGTGCCAGCAGCCAAGATCTTGGGCTAAGGGGTTTTGATAACTATGGCTACACCTTC
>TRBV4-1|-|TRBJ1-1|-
CASSQGFSRVYTEAFF
TGCGCCAGCAGCCAAGGGTTCAGCAGGGTATACACTGAAGCTTTCTTT